Here is one T cell receptor beta chain with its context. Its antigen is currently not known. Base quality data are lacking; no much larger clone is found one base away. This entry belongs to a study of graft-versus-host responses after intestinal transplantation (TCRdb year 2021). Turning to the overall study: Recipients received multivisceral, liver-intestinal, or isolated intestinal transplants. All recipients received anti-thymocyte globulin induction followed by maintenance tacrolimus and steroids for approximately 3 years. After intestinal transplantation, graft-versus-host and host-versus-graft alloreactive T cell clones were followed in the graft, circulation and bone marrow using bulk TCR-beta CDR3 sequencing. To identify alloreactive clones, pre-transplant mixed lymphocyte reaction products were sequenced and then compared with unstimulated pre-transplant donor and recipient T cells. Of the approximately 25 intestinal transplant recipients enrolled in the cohort, one of whom was a retransplant, a few patients without pretransplant specimens were excluded. Donor T cell macrochimerism was defined as a peak of at least 4% donor T cells among recipient peripheral blood mononuclear cells. Rather than being sequenced by the commercial service, samples from a few later patients were sequenced in-house on an Illumina MiSeq and processed with MiXCR.

The meaning of the sample's time point label: cells obtained before transplantation from donor or recipient. CD3+CD4+ and CD3+CD8+ populations were FACS-sorted from unstimulated pre-transplant donor and recipient cells taken from spleen or lymph nodes. Study-wide findings and limitations: GvH clones were detected in recipient bone marrow, and some appeared earlier in ileal mucosa or blood, consistent with an intestinal mucosal origin. Patients with donor T cell macrochimerism had high GvH to HvG T cell clonal ratios in their allografts. Peak levels of circulating GvH clones were associated with declines in HvG clones early after transplant. Conclusions were limited by the relatively low number and heterogeneity of intestinal transplant patients.

The receptor library was made with the immunoSEQ multiplex PCR assay. For most patients, genomic DNA was isolated with the Qiagen DNeasy Blood and Tissue Kit and sent frozen to Adaptive Biotechnologies for TCR sequencing. For most patients, genomic DNA was subjected to high-throughput TCR-beta CDR3 sequencing by Adaptive Biotechnologies. For the original study's pipeline: TCR sequencing data were retrieved from Adaptive's ImmunoSEQ software for about 17 patients, whereas a few other patients were processed with MiXCR and VDJtools. To correct CD4 versus CD8 sorting errors, any sequence found in both subsets at a frequency ratio below 5:1 was removed. CDR3 nucleotide sequences shared by donor and recipient were removed because the origin of these sequences could not be assigned. Alloreactive clones required at least 2-fold expansion over unstimulated cells and minimum CFSE-low frequency of 0.002% (template counts) or 0.001% (read counts). Clones were considered mappable if detected in sequenced pre-transplant spleen, lymph node, or MLR CFSE-low populations of the donor or recipient. Cumulative frequency of alloreactive clones was calculated as a percentage of all sequences weighted by copy number. Here the immuneACCESS table is served through TCRdb, limited to in-frame sequences with V and J called. Missing clones are a known gap in these copies; in checked studies unresolved V genes cover under half, and the rest lacks a known reason. The DNA gave D and trimming, while V, J and clone size come from that table. This sample is represented by around 110,000 clones; 90% of them were singletons. The ten largest clones represent about 0.18% of the sample.

The sequence was collected from a human donor who received an intestinal transplant. Specimen: unstimulated CD4+ T cells sorted from spleen or lymph node cells, collected before intestinal transplant.

The DNA sequence is given as TGTGCCAGCAGCAGGGGGCATGCCGGGGAGCTGTTTTTT. This gives the protein CASSRGHAGELFF. This receptor chain uses TRBV27 and TRBJ2-2, and TRBD1 matches 8 of the central bases. Trimming leaves V shorter by 6 bases and J shorter by 6 bases, with the junction holding 3 bases beyond the gene matches. The germline V gene (reference sequence) gives CDR1 as MNHEY and CDR2 as SMNVEV. From its cysteine to its phenylalanine, the CDR3 spans 13 amino acids. Solely the CDR3 DNA is kept, with 39 bases framed from the first base.